This TCR beta chain was identified during a study of blood T cell repertoires in COVID-19. Study-wide background: Material from acute and convalescent COVID-19 was sourced from the United States, Italy and Spain. T cells, B-cell-depleted T cells, or PBMCs provided the cDNA or gDNA that served as material.

With 3 bases removed from V and 10 bases from J, the gap between germline ends came to 13 bases. The length of the CDR3 is 13 residues. Germline V gene sequence: CDR1 SGHNT, CDR2 YENEEA. In the original processing: Researchers report that nucleated cell counts were estimated from reference gene primer amplification. This table comes from immunoSEQ multiplex PCR, and its TCRdb copy is limited to in-frame clones, with some not included. V and J calls and clone size are those listed in that table; D and trimming were worked out from the DNA. The sample includes 150,000 to 200,000 clones, roughly 80% of them seen just once.

The chain couples TRBV11-3 to TRBJ2-1; D is possibly TRBD2 (5 bases). This sequence originates from a man in his forties or fifties who had recovered from COVID-19. Sequencing used peripheral blood. Here the CDR3 DNA reads TGTGCCAGCAGCTTGTGGGAGTCAGACGAGCAGTTCTTC. It translates to CASSLWESDEQFF.